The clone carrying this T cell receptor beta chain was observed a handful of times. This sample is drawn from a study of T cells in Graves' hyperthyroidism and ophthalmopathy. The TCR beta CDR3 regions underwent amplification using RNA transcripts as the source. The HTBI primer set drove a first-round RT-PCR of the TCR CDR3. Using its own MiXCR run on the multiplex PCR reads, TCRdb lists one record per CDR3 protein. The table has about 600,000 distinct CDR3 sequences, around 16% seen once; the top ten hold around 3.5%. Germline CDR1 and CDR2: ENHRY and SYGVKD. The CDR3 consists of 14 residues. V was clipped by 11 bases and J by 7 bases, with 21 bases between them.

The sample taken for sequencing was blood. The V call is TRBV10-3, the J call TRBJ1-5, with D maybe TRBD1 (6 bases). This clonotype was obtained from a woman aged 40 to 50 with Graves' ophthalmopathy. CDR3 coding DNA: TGTGCCTCCCACAGGGACGACTCCGACCAGCCCCAGCATTTT. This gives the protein CASHRDDSDQPQHF.